The clone carrying this T cell receptor (beta chain) was seen a single time. Its specificity is not known. One end of the junction is discordant with germline, which a read error may explain. This CDR3 is 14 amino acids long. The germline CDR1 and CDR2 sequences are SGHAT and FQNNGV. The record originates from a study of tumor-infiltrating lymphocytes in primary liver carcinoma. Across the study: Patients were men and women aged 30 to 69 years. Sample yields, roughly 3.5 to 7.13 million productive TCRbeta reads, were similar across the tissue types. Study results and limitations: Tumor-adjacent and tumor-blood pairs showed less overlap than tumor region pairs.

With a constant-region primer, TCR beta cDNA was made from approximately 450 ng of total RNA. Slightly modified ARM-PCR served as the procedure for the TCR beta libraries. These libraries came from three rounds of nested multiplex PCR. Each of the first two PCR rounds ran approximately 10 cycles with TRBV1-TRBV30 forward and C-beta reverse primers. TCRdb re-analysed the multiplex PCR reads in MiXCR, keeping a single row per CDR3 protein. This table has 250,000 to 350,000 distinct CDR3 sequences, about three fifths appearing once. Germline DNA was also extracted, and blood RNA was taken from unsorted whole blood.

Sequencing was performed on peripheral blood. The receptor was isolated from a woman aged 30 to 39 with primary liver carcinoma and hepatitis B virus infection. V is TRBV11-2 and J is TRBJ2-1; D not certain. The DNA for the CDR3 is TGTGCCAACAGCTTAGAAAGGACGACCAATGAGCAGGTCTTC. It is translated as CANSLERTTNEQVF.